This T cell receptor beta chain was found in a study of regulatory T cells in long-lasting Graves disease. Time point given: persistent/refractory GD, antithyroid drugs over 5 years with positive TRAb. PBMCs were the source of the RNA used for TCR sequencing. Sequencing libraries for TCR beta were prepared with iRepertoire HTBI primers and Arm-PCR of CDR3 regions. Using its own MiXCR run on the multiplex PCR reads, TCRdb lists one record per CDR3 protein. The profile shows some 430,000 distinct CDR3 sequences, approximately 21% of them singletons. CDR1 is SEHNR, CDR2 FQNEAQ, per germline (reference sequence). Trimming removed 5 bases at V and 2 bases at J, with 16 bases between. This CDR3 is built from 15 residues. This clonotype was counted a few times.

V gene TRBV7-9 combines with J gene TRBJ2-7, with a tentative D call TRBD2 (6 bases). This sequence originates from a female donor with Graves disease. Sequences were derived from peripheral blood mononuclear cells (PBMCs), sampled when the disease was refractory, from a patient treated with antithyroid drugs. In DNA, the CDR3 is TGTGCCAGCAGCACCTCTCGGGACTCCGCCTACGAGCAGTACTTC. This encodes CASSTSRDSAYEQYF.